One sample yielded the 31 T cell receptor beta chains listed below, sequenced in a study of blood T cell repertoires in COVID-19. TCRdb's table, derived via immunoSEQ multiplex PCR, lists solely in-frame clones and lacks some. Of around 130,000 clones listed, about nine tenths were seen once; the top ten hold approximately 11%. Sequencing was done on a sample of peripheral blood. These receptors were collected from a woman of 80 years or more with acute or convalescent COVID-19.

The CDR3 nucleotides are TGTGCCAGCAGCTTAGACAGGGGGTCTTTCAACTATGGCTACACCTTC. As protein: CASSLDRGSFNYGYTF. V is TRBV11-2 and J is TRBJ1-2; 7 bases are a match to TRBD1. The germline V gene encodes CDR1 SGHAT and CDR2 FQNNGV. This CDR3 has 16 residues. The trim removed 0 bases at V and 2 bases at J, leaving 6 bases unmatched.

The V and J genes are TRBV19 and TRBJ1-5; TRBD1 matches 12 bases. In germline, CDR1 is LNHDA, CDR2 SQIVND (reference sequence). After removal of 0 bases from V and 2 bases from J, the junction contained 5 bases not matched to a gene. This CDR3 has 18 residues. CDR3 nucleotides: TGTGCCAGTAGTATAGATCCCGGGACAGGGGGCGGCAATCAGCCCCAGCATTTT. This encodes CASSIDPGTGGGNQPQHF.

V usage is TRBV7-9 and J usage is TRBJ2-1, with TRBD2 matching 9 bases. J was trimmed by 12 bases and V by 3 bases; bases with no gene match: 9. The CDR3 loop spans 14 amino acids. Germline CDR1 and CDR2: SEHNR and FQNEAQ (reference sequence). The chain's CDR3 is CASSLSGGLDGQFF. CDR3 coding DNA: TGTGCCAGCAGCTTGAGCGGGGGGCTGGATGGGCAGTTCTTC.

The V and J genes are TRBV6-6 and TRBJ2-1; 8 bases agree with TRBD2. Germline V gives CDR1 MNHNY, CDR2 SVGAGI (reference sequence). This CDR3 comprises 15 residues. The V segment lost 6 bases and the J segment 0 bases; nucleotides outside the gene matches: 4. CDR3 in amino acids: CASSSSGSSYNEQFF. In DNA, the CDR3 is TGTGCCAGCAGCAGCAGCGGGAGCTCCTACAATGAGCAGTTCTTC.

The genes are TRBV19 and TRBJ1-1; D uncertain. The CDR3 covers 14 residues. V was pared by 5 bases and J by 0 bases, with 10 bases between. CDR1 LNHDA and CDR2 SQIVND come from the germline V gene (reference sequence). The CDR3 loop reads CASSLAGMNTEAFF. CDR3 nucleotide sequence: TGTGCCAGTAGTCTCGCAGGTATGAACACTGAAGCTTTCTTT.

This clone showed up just once. The chain has TRBV7-8 and TRBJ1-3, with unresolved D. V was trimmed by 2 bases and J by 3 bases, leaving 11 bases between them. CDR3 length: 15 residues. Germline V lookup: CDR1 SGHVS, CDR2 FQNEAQ. Here the CDR3 DNA reads TGTGCCAGCAGCTTATCCCAGGCCGGTGGAAACACCATATATTTT. This encodes CASSLSQAGGNTIYF.

The CDR3 is CAWSVRRGSSPLHF. CDR3 nucleotides: TGTGCCTGGAGTGTACGTCGGGGTTCGTCACCCCTCCACTTT. The rearrangement joins TRBV30 to TRBJ1-6, with unresolved D. Germline loops: CDR1 GTSNPN, CDR2 SVGIG (reference sequence). The CDR3 length is 14 residues. Trimming took 0 bases from V and 10 from J, leaving 13 bases between them. Based on the CDR3 plus reference TRBV30 and TRBJ1-6, the full variable domain is SQTIHQWPATLVQPVGSPLSLECTVEGTSNPNLYWYRQAAGRGLQLLFYSVGIGQISSEVPQNLSASRPQDRQFILSSKKLLLSDSGFYLCAWSVRRGSSPLHFGNGTRLTVT.

The rearrangement joins TRBV6-5 to TRBJ1-2, with TRBD1 matching 7 bases. The CDR3 covers 14 residues. Per the germline V gene, CDR1 is MNHEY and CDR2 is SVGAGI. With V trimmed by 6 bases and J by 4 bases, 8 bases remained unmatched. CDR3 in DNA: TGTGCCAGCAGCCAAGGGGGCACTTTCTATGGCTACACCTTC. It yields the protein CASSQGGTFYGYTF.

The V and J genes are TRBV5-1 and TRBJ1-1; the match to TRBD1 covers 7 bases. This CDR3 is 15 amino acids long. V gave up 5 bases and J gave up 0 bases; unmatched junction bases: 7. From germline, CDR1 is SGHRS and CDR2 YFSETQ. The CDR3 bases are TGCGCCAGCAGTGTTCGGACAGGAATGAACACTGAAGCTTTCTTT. As protein: CASSVRTGMNTEAFF.

The gene calls are TRBV6-6 and TRBJ1-4; 8 bases map to TRBD1. Losses at the gene ends were 9 bases for V and 0 bases for J; bases not matched to a gene: 6. The germline CDR1 and CDR2 sequences are MNHNY and SVGAGI (reference sequence). This CDR3 is 15 amino acids long. CDR3 bases: TGTGCCAGTACCGACAGGGGCACAACTAATGAAAAACTGTTTTTT. Translated, it gives CASTDRGTTNEKLFF.

The J gene is TRBJ1-3, the V gene TRBV29-1, with D maybe TRBD1 (5 bases). Germline V gene data show CDR1 as SQVTM and CDR2 as ANQGSEA. CDR3 length equals 13 residues. V shed 1 base and J shed 4 bases, with 8 bases lying between them. The CDR3 spells CSVEVSGGNTIYF. The CDR3 nucleotides are TGCAGCGTTGAAGTCTCAGGGGGAAACACCATATATTTT.

The rearrangement joins TRBV15 to TRBJ2-1; 9 nucleotides match TRBD2. There are 16 residues in the CDR3. CDR1 is LNHNV, CDR2 YYDKDF, per germline (reference sequence). The V segment lost 1 base and the J segment 4 bases; nucleotides outside the gene matches: 5. The CDR3 nucleotides are TGTGCCACCAGCAGAGTTTTGCTAGCGGGGTACAATGAGCAGTTCTTC. Its protein product is CATSRVLLAGYNEQFF.

The J gene is TRBJ1-2, the V gene TRBV3-1 (or the pseudogene TRBV3-2); 7 bases are shared with TRBD1. This CDR3 region has 16 residues. The V gene's germline CDR1 is LGHDT and CDR2 YNNKEL (reference sequence). The junction had 11 bases not matched to a gene; V was cut back by 1 base and J by 6 bases. DNA of the CDR3: TGTGCCAGCAGCCAAGGTGGGGGGAGAACAGGGGATGGCTACACCTTC. Protein product: CASSQGGGRTGDGYTF.

The chain is built from TRBV29-1 and TRBJ1-2, with TRBD1 as a possible D gene (5 bases). V dropped 3 bases and J dropped 0 bases, with 11 bases sitting between them. The CDR3 is 14 residues long. Germline CDR1 and CDR2: SQVTM and ANQGSEA. CDR3 DNA sequence: TGCAGCGTTGATACCCCGACAGCTAACTATGGCTACACCTTC. Its protein is CSVDTPTANYGYTF.

The chain links TRBV30 to TRBJ2-3, with D maybe TRBD2 (5 bases). Germline loops: CDR1 GTSNPN, CDR2 SVGIG (reference sequence). The CDR3 extends over 13 amino acids. Trimming cost V 3 bases and J 5 bases, with 12 bases left between them. CDR3 in amino acids: CAWRRPGGDTQYF. The CDR3, as DNA: TGTGCCTGGAGACGCCCCGGAGGAGATACGCAGTATTTT.

The V and J genes are TRBV7-2 and TRBJ1-1; D possibly corresponds to TRBD1 (6 bases). Germline CDR1 reads SGHTA; CDR2 reads FQGNSA. The CDR3 totals 12 residues. Trimming left V 5 bases short and J 8 bases short, with 12 bases between. The CDR3 DNA sequence: TGTGCCAGCAGCCTCTACAGGGTCGAAGCTTTCTTT. Amino acid sequence: CASSLYRVEAFF.

The chain carries TRBV5-1 and TRBJ1-2; D possibly corresponds to TRBD1 (5 bases). The CDR3 sequence is 13 residues long. With 2 bases removed from V and 4 bases from J, the gap between germline ends came to 9 bases. CDR1 is SGHRS and CDR2 is YFSETQ in the germline V gene. CDR3 sequence: CASSFGGSYGYTF. The CDR3 nucleotides read TGCGCCAGCAGCTTCGGGGGGTCCTATGGCTACACCTTC.

V usage is TRBV6-5 and J usage is TRBJ1-2; TRBD1 might be the D (6 bases). Germline CDR1 is MNHEY and CDR2 is SVGAGI. V was cut by 6 bases and J by 8 bases, with 16 bases left in between. The CDR3 consists of 13 residues. The CDR3 DNA sequence: TGTGCCAGCAGCCAGGACAGAAATTGGGGCTACACCTTC. Amino acid sequence: CASSQDRNWGYTF.

In DNA form, the CDR3 reads TGTGCCAGCAGTTCGGGGTATCAGCCCCAGCATTTT. Protein product: CASSSGYQPQHF. The chain is built from TRBV12-3 or TRBV12-4 and TRBJ1-5; D gene uncertain. Trimming took off 4 bases at V and 5 bases at J, with 6 bases between the two ends. The CDR3 is 12 amino acids.

In its sample, this clone was seen a few times. This sample includes further DNA sequences coding for the same CDR3. V and J are TRBV3-1 (or the pseudogene TRBV3-2) and TRBJ2-5, with 11 bases that match TRBD2. Trimming took 1 base from V and 5 from J; bases not matched to a gene: 9. Germline V gene data show CDR1 as LGHDT and CDR2 as YNNKEL (reference sequence). The CDR3 consists of 17 residues. The CDR3, as DNA: TGTGCCAGCAGCCAAGGTGGCTTAGCGGGGGGGTCCGAGACCCAGTACTTC. Translation: CASSQGGLAGGSETQYF.

The chain links TRBV3-1 (or the pseudogene TRBV3-2) to TRBJ2-7; tentatively, D is TRBD1 (5 bases). The CDR3 is 13 residues long. V was pared by 4 bases and J by 2 bases, with 9 bases between. Per the germline V gene, CDR1 is LGHDT and CDR2 is YNNKEL (reference sequence). The CDR3 region has the DNA TGTGCCAGCAGCCCGGCAGGGCCCTACGAGCAGTACTTC. This sequence encodes CASSPAGPYEQYF.

This sequence joins TRBV6-5 and TRBJ2-1, with D perhaps TRBD1 (6 bases). Per germline, CDR1 MNHEY and CDR2 SVGAGI. This CDR3 spans 13 amino acids. V gave up 4 bases and J gave up 14 bases, with 18 bases separating them. CDR3 DNA: TGTGCCAGCAGTTCGCCTGGGGGCCCCCCTAAGTTCTTC. It codes for CASSSPGGPPKFF.

J is TRBJ1-6 and V is TRBV10-1, with D hard to call. V was trimmed by 7 bases and J by 8 bases, leaving 15 bases between them. The CDR3 contains 14 residues. Germline V lookup: CDR1 WNHNN, CDR2 SYGVQD (reference sequence). The CDR3 region is CASTKEVNYSPLHF. CDR3 sequence (DNA): TGCGCCAGCACCAAGGAGGTGAACTATTCACCCCTCCACTTT.

V and J are TRBV9 and TRBJ1-1; 10 positions match TRBD1. CDR3 length equals 15 residues. V lost 4 bases, J lost 0 bases, and 3 bases stayed unmatched. CDR1 SGDLS and CDR2 YYNGEE come from the germline V gene. DNA for the CDR3: TGTGCCAGCAGCTCCGGGACAGGGGTGAACACTGAAGCTTTCTTT. Translation gives CASSSGTGVNTEAFF.

In its sample, this clone was seen once. The rearrangement uses TRBV19 and TRBJ2-1; TRBD2 agrees at 11 bases. This CDR3 comprises 16 residues. V shed 6 bases and J 8 bases; nucleotides not matched to a gene: 12. Germline V gene sequence: CDR1 LNHDA, CDR2 SQIVND (reference sequence). As DNA, the CDR3 is TGTGCCAGTAGCAGAATTAGCGGGGGGGCTCTTTATGAGCAGTTCTTC. As protein: CASSRISGGALYEQFF.

The chain uses TRBV5-4 and TRBJ2-5; D is unclear. The V gene's germline CDR1 is SGHNT and CDR2 YYREEE (reference sequence). This CDR3 contains 12 residues. V gave up 1 base and J gave up 5 bases, with 6 bases separating them. CDR3 protein: CASSLTAETQYF. In DNA form, the CDR3 reads TGTGCCAGCAGCTTGACTGCGGAGACCCAGTACTTC.

The gene calls are TRBV2 and TRBJ1-3; 9 bases are a match to TRBD1. Germline V gives CDR1 SNHLY, CDR2 FYNNEI. J gave up 0 bases and V 7 bases, and 7 bases lay outside the gene matches. The CDR3 runs 16 residues. CDR3 sequence: CASNRDRAYSGNTIYF. The CDR3 DNA is TGTGCCAGCAACCGGGACAGGGCTTACTCTGGAAACACCATATATTTT. Filled out from reference TRBV2 and TRBJ1-3, the complete variable domain reads EPEVTQTPSHQVTQMGQEVILRCVPISNHLYFYWYRQILGQKVEFLVSFYNNEISEKSEIFDDQFSVERPDGSNFTLKIRSTKLEDSAMYFCASNRDRAYSGNTIYFGEGSWLTVV.

The chain recombines TRBV5-1 with TRBJ1-4; 10 bases fit TRBD1. The CDR3 covers 16 residues. Germline V gives CDR1 SGHRS, CDR2 YFSETQ. Trimming took 4 bases from V and 7 from J; bases not matched to a gene: 10. As DNA, the CDR3 is TGCGCCAGCAGCGGGGGGACAGGGGCTCGCGGTGAAAAACTGTTTTTT. This codes for CASSGGTGARGEKLFF.

This clone is a singleton in its sample. The chain links TRBV6-5 to TRBJ2-3; D might be TRBD2 (6 bases). The CDR3 is 15 residues long. CDR1 is MNHEY, CDR2 SVGAGI, per germline. The V gene lost 0 bases and the J gene lost 3 bases, with 10 bases spanning the gap. CDR3 sequence: CASSYSWGRTDTQYF. Here the CDR3 DNA reads TGTGCCAGCAGTTACTCGTGGGGGAGGACAGATACGCAGTATTTT.

V and J are TRBV7-6 and TRBJ2-1, with D possibly TRBD2 on 6 matching bases. V was clipped by 3 bases and J by 4 bases, with 16 bases between them. The CDR3 is 16 amino acids. Per germline, CDR1 SGHVS and CDR2 FNYEAQ. The CDR3 sequence is CASSFEPGLVYNEQFF. Written as DNA, the CDR3 is TGTGCCAGCAGCTTCGAGCCGGGACTGGTTTACAATGAGCAGTTCTTC. Full variable domain (outside the CDR3, taken from reference TRBV7-6 and TRBJ2-1): GAGVSQSPRYKVTKRGQDVALRCDPISGHVSLYWYRQALGQGPEFLTYFNYEAQQDKSGLPNDRFSAERPEGSISTLTIQRTEQRDSAMYRCASSFEPGLVYNEQFFGPGTRLTVL.

The chain combines TRBV11-2 with TRBJ1-2; D is unclear. Trimming pared 5 bases from V and 1 base from J, leaving 8 bases between. The CDR3 is 13 residues long. Per the germline V gene, CDR1 is SGHAT and CDR2 is FQNNGV. This CDR3 is CASSRTNNYGYTF. The CDR3 bases are TGTGCCAGCAGCCGTACAAATAACTATGGCTACACCTTC.